The subject of this entry is one T cell receptor (beta chain). Its target is not known. The CDR3 runs to 12 residues. Germline assignment: CDR1 SGHVS and CDR2 FQNEAQ. Trimming took off 5 bases at V and 11 bases at J, with 15 bases between the two ends. Libraries were prepared by immunoSEQ multiplex PCR; TCRdb keeps only in-frame clonotypes and omits some of them. This table has about 38,000 clones, approximately 82% appearing once. These data are taken from a study of CD4 T cells in relation to SARS-CoV-2 and coronaviruses. Findings and caveats of the study: In around 60% of donors, memory CD4+ clonotypes crossrecognized SARS-CoV-2 and at least one common cold coronavirus spike.

This chain joins TRBV7-8 and TRBJ1-1; D not resolved. The specimen sequenced was naive CD4+ T cells from PBMCs, cultured in vitro. Subset described: naive CD4+ T cells isolated by negative enrichment. The clonotype comes from an adult with COVID-19. As DNA, the CDR3 is TGTGCCAGCAGCCCCGGGATCCCGACGGCTTTCTTT. This sequence encodes CASSPGIPTAFF.